This is a list of T cell receptor beta chains from one sample in a study of blood T cell repertoires in COVID-19. Generated by immunoSEQ multiplex PCR, the TCRdb table keeps only in-frame clones and is missing some. The data hold approximately 10,000 clones, with approximately 88% observed a single time. Source material: peripheral blood. The source of these receptors is a woman aged 60-75 years with active COVID-19. The CDR3 runs from the conserved cysteine through the conserved F or W. The order of the fields is V gene, J gene, clone size, D gene, CDR3 DNA, CDR3 protein. The D gene is left open where the match is weak. A clone size is listed for some rows: how often the clone was seen (once, few, many), or a class if it is expanded.

TRBV5-8	TRBJ2-5	-	-	TGTGCCAGCAGCTTCAGGGGAGGGTCCGGGACCCAGTACTTC	CASSFRGGSGTQYF
TRBV28	TRBJ2-2	-	-	TGTGCCAGCAGTTTACCCGAGCGGCACAACGGGGAGCTGTTTTTT	CASSLPERHNGELFF
TRBV15	TRBJ2-7	-	TRBD2	TGTGCCACCAGCACGGGGACTAGCGGGGGAGGAGAGCAGTACTTC	CATSTGTSGGGEQYF
TRBV4-1	TRBJ1-5	-	-	TGCGCCAGCAGCCAAGCATCAGGGGGCAATCAGCCCCAGCATTTT	CASSQASGGNQPQHF
TRBV14	TRBJ2-1	-	TRBD2	TGTGCCAGCAGCCAAGAATGGAGACTAGCGGGAGGGGACAATGAGCAGTTCTTC	CASSQEWRLAGGDNEQFF
TRBV6-1	TRBJ2-3	-	TRBD2	TGTGCCAGCAGTGAAATTAGGAGAGCGGGAGGGGCAGATACGCAGTATTTT	CASSEIRRAGGADTQYF
TRBV19	TRBJ1-1	-	-	TGTGCCAGTAGTATGGGAGGGTTTGGCTCCTTGGCTGAAGCTTTCTTT	CASSMGGFGSLAEAFF
TRBV28	TRBJ2-3	once	TRBD2	TGTGCCAGCCCACCCCAGCGGGGGGCCGGCCCAGATACGCAGTATTTT	CASPPQRGAGPDTQYF
TRBV2	TRBJ1-6	-	TRBD1	TGTGCAGCGACAGGGGGCGATTCACCCCTCCACTTT	CAATGGDSPLHF
TRBV5-6	TRBJ1-5	-	TRBD1	TGTGCCAGCAGCTTGGGACCCGTGACAGGGGGTAATCAGCCCCAGCATTTT	CASSLGPVTGGNQPQHF
TRBV6-1	TRBJ1-1	-	-	TGTGCCAGCAGTGAAGTGCCTGAGGCTGAAGCTTTCTTT	CASSEVPEAEAFF
TRBV10-3	TRBJ1-6	once	-	TGTGCCATCGGTAGTTACCAAGATAATTCACCCCTCCACTTT	CAIGSYQDNSPLHF
TRBV5-4	TRBJ1-4	-	-	TGTGCCAGCAGCTTAACAGGTCTCCCTAATGAAAAACTGTTTTTT	CASSLTGLPNEKLFF
TRBV11-2	TRBJ1-1	-	-	TGTGCCAGCAGCCCAACCAGGGTTAAGGGCACTGAAGCTTTCTTT	CASSPTRVKGTEAFF
TRBV6-1	TRBJ2-5	-	TRBD2	TGTGCCAGCAGTGAACCGCTAGCGGCCCAAGAGACCCAGTACTTC	CASSEPLAAQETQYF
TRBV5-1	TRBJ1-2	-	-	TGCGCCAGCAGCTTGTCGGCAGGATATGGCTACACCTTC	CASSLSAGYGYTF
TRBV30	TRBJ1-2	-	TRBD1	TGTGCCTGGAGTCCGGACAGGGGAAGGGGTGGCTACACCTTC	CAWSPDRGRGGYTF
TRBV19	TRBJ1-5	-	TRBD1	TGTGCCAGTAGTAGACAGGGGGATCAGCCCCAGCATTTT	CASSRQGDQPQHF
TRBV19	TRBJ1-1	once	TRBD1	TGTGCCAGTAGTACCCCGGGACAGGGGAACACTGAAGCTTTCTTT	CASSTPGQGNTEAFF
TRBV5-5	TRBJ2-7	once	TRBD1	TGTGCCAGCAGCTTGGCTGGGGACAGCTTTTATTCGGAGCAGTACTTC	CASSLAGDSFYSEQYF
TRBV5-1	TRBJ1-3	-	TRBD1	TGCGCCAGCAGCTTAACAGGGGGCCCTGGAAACACCATATATTTT	CASSLTGGPGNTIYF
TRBV30	TRBJ2-1	-	TRBD2	TGTGCCTTGACTAGCGGATACAATGAGCAGTTCTTC	CALTSGYNEQFF
TRBV2	TRBJ1-5	-	TRBD1	TGTGCCAGCAATCAAAACAGGGGCAATAATCAGCCCCAGCATTTT	CASNQNRGNNQPQHF
TRBV6-1	TRBJ2-7	once	-	TGTGCCAGCAGTGATGAACAGGGAAAAGCCTACGAGCAGTACTTC	CASSDEQGKAYEQYF
TRBV2	TRBJ1-6	-	TRBD1	TGTGCCAGCAGCGGCGACAGGGTTAATAATTCACCCCTCCACTTT	CASSGDRVNNSPLHF
TRBV2	TRBJ1-2	-	TRBD1	TGTGCCAGCAGCATGACAGGGGGCGACATGGGTGGCTACACCTTC	CASSMTGGDMGGYTF
TRBV4-1	TRBJ1-1	-	TRBD1	TGCGCCAGCAGCCAAACAGGGGCCTTGAACACTGAAGCTTTCTTT	CASSQTGALNTEAFF
TRBV19	TRBJ2-1	-	TRBD2	TGTGCCAGTAAATTAGCGGGGATCTACAATGAGCAGTTCTTC	CASKLAGIYNEQFF
TRBV29-1	TRBJ2-2	once	-	TGCAGCGTTGAACAGAAAAGGCGCGGGAACACCGGGGAGCTGTTTTTT	CSVEQKRRGNTGELFF
TRBV12-5	TRBJ2-1	-	-	TGTGCTAGTGGTTTGTACGCTGGTACACGGCAGTTCTTC	CASGLYAGTRQFF
TRBV6-5	TRBJ2-1	once	-	TGTGCCAGCTCTAGAAATTACAATGAGCAGTTCTTC	CASSRNYNEQFF
TRBV28	TRBJ1-2	-	-	TGTGCCAGCAGGTCAGGGGTAAATGGCTACACCTTC	CASRSGVNGYTF
TRBV30	TRBJ1-3	-	-	TGTGCCTGGGACCCCGTTGGGGCTGGAGGAAACACCATATATTTT	CAWDPVGAGGNTIYF
TRBV2	TRBJ1-1	-	-	TGTGCCAGCAGTGATTTTAGCCCAGCCCTGAACACTGAAGCTTTCTTT	CASSDFSPALNTEAFF
TRBV27	TRBJ1-5	-	TRBD1	TGTGCCAGCAGTTTTTGGGGACAGAGACCCTATCAGCCCCAGCATTTT	CASSFWGQRPYQPQHF
TRBV27	TRBJ1-4	-	-	TGTGCCAGCAGTTTACGCCCGAACAGGGTAGGAGAAAAACTGTTTTTT	CASSLRPNRVGEKLFF
TRBV5-1	TRBJ2-2	-	TRBD1	TGCGCCAGCAGCTGGGGACAGGGGAACACCGGGGAGCTGTTTTTT	CASSWGQGNTGELFF
TRBV16	TRBJ1-1	-	TRBD1	TGTGCCAGCAGTTACAGGGGCATGAACACTGAAGCTTTCTTT	CASSYRGMNTEAFF
TRBV18	TRBJ2-1	-	-	TGTGCCAGCTCACCTGGACAGTCGGTTTCCTACAATGAGCAGTTCTTC	CASSPGQSVSYNEQFF
TRBV10-3	TRBJ1-1	once	-	TGTGCCATCAGTGAGCCGGACCTAGGGGGCACTGAAGCTTTCTTT	CAISEPDLGGTEAFF
TRBV3-1/TRBV3-2	TRBJ1-4	-	-	TGTGCCAGCAGCCAAATCGATGAAAAACTGTTTTTT	CASSQIDEKLFF
TRBV10-3	TRBJ2-3	-	TRBD2	TGTGCCATCAGTGCGCTAGCGGGCGCAGATACGCAGTATTTT	CAISALAGADTQYF
TRBV10-2	TRBJ2-7	-	TRBD1	TGCGCCAGCAGTAGGACAGGTACGACCTACGAGCAGTACTTC	CASSRTGTTYEQYF
TRBV29-1	TRBJ1-2	-	-	TGCAGCGTTGAGCGACAGGGCTACACCTTC	CSVERQGYTF
TRBV9	TRBJ1-2	-	TRBD1	TGTGCCAGCAGCGCACAGGGGGGTGGGCCCTATGGCTACACCTTC	CASSAQGGGPYGYTF
TRBV2	TRBJ1-2	once	TRBD1	TGTGCCAGCAGTCGGGACAGGGGTCTCCTTAACTATGGCTACACCTTC	CASSRDRGLLNYGYTF
TRBV4-1	TRBJ1-2	-	TRBD1	TGCGCCAGCAGCCACGACCCGGGGACAGGGATTACGTATGGCTACACCTTC	CASSHDPGTGITYGYTF
TRBV27	TRBJ2-7	-	TRBD2	TGTGCCAGCAGTTCATTACTAGCGGGGCCCTCCTACGAGCAGTACTTC	CASSSLLAGPSYEQYF
TRBV13	TRBJ2-3	-	-	TGTGCCAGCAGCTTACGGGGGGCGAGCACAGATACGCAGTATTTT	CASSLRGASTDTQYF
TRBV7-9	TRBJ2-1	-	-	TGTGCCAGCAGCAGGGGGAGGGGGGGCTACAATGAGCAGTTCTTC	CASSRGRGGYNEQFF
TRBV5-1	TRBJ1-4	once	TRBD1	TGCGCCAGCAGCTTGGTCCGGACAGGGGCTAATGAAAAACTGTTTTTT	CASSLVRTGANEKLFF
TRBV10-3	TRBJ1-1	few	-	TGTGCCATCACTTTAGGACAGAACACTGAAGCTTTCTTT	CAITLGQNTEAFF
TRBV19	TRBJ2-7	-	-	TGTGCCAGTACTGGGGGCAACTACGAGCAGTACTTC	CASTGGNYEQYF
TRBV4-2	TRBJ1-5	-	TRBD1	TGTGCCAGCAGCCAAGAAGGACAGGGTATCGGTCAGCCCCAGCATTTT	CASSQEGQGIGQPQHF
TRBV7-2	TRBJ2-1	-	-	TGTGCCAGCAGCCCAAGGTCTATCCTGAGGGATGAGCAGTTCTTC	CASSPRSILRDEQFF